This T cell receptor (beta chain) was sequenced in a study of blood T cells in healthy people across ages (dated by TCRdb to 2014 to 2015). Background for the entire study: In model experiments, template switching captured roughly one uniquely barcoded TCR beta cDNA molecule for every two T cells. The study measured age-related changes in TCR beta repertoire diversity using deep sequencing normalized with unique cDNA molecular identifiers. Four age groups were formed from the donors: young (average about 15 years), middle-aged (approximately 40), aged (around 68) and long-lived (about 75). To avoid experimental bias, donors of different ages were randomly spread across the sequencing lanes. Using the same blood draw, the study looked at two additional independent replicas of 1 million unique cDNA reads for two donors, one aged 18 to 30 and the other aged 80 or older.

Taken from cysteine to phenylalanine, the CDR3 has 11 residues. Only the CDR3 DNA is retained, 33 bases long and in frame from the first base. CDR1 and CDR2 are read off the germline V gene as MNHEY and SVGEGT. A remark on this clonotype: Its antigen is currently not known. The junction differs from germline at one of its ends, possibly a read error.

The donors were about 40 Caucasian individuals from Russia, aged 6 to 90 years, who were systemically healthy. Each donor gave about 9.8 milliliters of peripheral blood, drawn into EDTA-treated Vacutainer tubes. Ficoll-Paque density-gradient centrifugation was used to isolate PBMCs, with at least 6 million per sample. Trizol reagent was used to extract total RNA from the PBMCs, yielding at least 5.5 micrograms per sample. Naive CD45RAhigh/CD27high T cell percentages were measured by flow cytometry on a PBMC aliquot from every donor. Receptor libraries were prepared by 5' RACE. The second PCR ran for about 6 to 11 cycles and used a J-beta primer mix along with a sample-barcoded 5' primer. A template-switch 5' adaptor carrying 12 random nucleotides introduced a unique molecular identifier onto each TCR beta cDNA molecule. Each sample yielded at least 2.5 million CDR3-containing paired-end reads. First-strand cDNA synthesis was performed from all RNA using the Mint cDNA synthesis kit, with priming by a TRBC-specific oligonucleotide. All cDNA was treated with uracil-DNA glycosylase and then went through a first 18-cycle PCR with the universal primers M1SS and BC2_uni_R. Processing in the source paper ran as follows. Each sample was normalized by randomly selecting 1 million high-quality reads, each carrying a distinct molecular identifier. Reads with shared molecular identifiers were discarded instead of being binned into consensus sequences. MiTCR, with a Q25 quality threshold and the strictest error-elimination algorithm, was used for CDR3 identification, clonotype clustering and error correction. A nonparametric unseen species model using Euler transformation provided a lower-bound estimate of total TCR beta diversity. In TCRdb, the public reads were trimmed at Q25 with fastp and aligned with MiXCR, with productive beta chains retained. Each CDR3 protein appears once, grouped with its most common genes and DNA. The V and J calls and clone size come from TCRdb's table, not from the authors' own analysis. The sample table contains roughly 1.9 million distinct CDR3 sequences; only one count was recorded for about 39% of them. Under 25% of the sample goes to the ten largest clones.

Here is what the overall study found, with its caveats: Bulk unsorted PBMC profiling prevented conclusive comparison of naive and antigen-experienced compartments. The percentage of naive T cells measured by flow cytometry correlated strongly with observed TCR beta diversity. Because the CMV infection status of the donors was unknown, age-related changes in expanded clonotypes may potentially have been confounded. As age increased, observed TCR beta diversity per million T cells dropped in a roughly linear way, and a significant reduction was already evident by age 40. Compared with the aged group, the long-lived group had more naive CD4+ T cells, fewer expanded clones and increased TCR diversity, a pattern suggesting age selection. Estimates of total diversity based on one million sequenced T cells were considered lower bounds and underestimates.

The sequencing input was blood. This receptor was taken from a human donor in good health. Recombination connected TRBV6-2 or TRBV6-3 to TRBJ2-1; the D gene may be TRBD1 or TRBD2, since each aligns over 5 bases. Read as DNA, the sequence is TGTACCAGCAGTTTGGGGGATGAGCAGTTCTTC. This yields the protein CTSSLGDEQFF.